This T cell receptor (beta chain) was profiled in a study of T-cell reconstitution after alpha-beta-depleted transplantation in children. During its preparation, the TCRbeta library received unique molecular identifiers. A single record per CDR3 protein comes from TCRdb applying MiXCR to the PCR reads. The sample carries about 610,000 distinct CDR3 sequences, under 12% recorded once. V lost 4 bases and J lost 4, with 18 bases in between. Germline lookup yields CDR1 SGHTA and CDR2 FQGNSA. The CDR3 loop spans 16 amino acids. The sequence derives from a human donor who donated a stem cell graft to a child with acute myeloid leukemia. The chain links TRBV7-2 to TRBJ2-3; D not resolved. Sample: PBMCs from the stem cell graft donor, taken from the stem cell graft. The CDR3 sequence is CASSSGLAAMPDTQYF. The CDR3 DNA sequence: TGTGCCAGCAGCTCGGGTTTAGCCGCCATGCCAGATACGCAGTATTTT.